This TCR beta chain was found in a study of CD8 T cells in Susac syndrome. Germline assignment: CDR1 SQVTM and CDR2 ANQGSEA. The germline V and J ends were trimmed by 7 bases and 0 bases, with 14 bases remaining between them. The CDR3 loop spans 14 amino acids. RNA amounts of 0.5 to 1 ug underwent reverse transcription with random hexamers. Via MiXCR, TCRdb re-called the immunoSEQ multiplex PCR reads, giving one row per CDR3 protein. This sample has 150,000 or so distinct CDR3 sequences, with 85% to 95% found just once. The sample consisted of CD4+ T cells from PBMCs. This sequence originates from a human donor in good health. V usage is TRBV29-1 and J usage is TRBJ2-3; no definite D call. DNA for the CDR3: TGCAGCGGGGAAGACGGTAGCAGCACAGATACGCAGTATTTT. Translated: CSGEDGSSTDTQYF.